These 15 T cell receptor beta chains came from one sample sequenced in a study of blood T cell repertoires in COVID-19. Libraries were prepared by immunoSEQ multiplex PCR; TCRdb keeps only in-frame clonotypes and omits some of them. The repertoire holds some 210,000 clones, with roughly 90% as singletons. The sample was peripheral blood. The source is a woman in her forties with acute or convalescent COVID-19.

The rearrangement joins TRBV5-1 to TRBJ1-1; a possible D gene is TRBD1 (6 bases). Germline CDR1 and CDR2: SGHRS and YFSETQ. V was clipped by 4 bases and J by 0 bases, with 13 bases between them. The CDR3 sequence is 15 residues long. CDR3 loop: CASSPGQLMNTEAFF. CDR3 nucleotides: TGCGCCAGCAGCCCCGGACAGCTCATGAACACTGAAGCTTTCTTT.

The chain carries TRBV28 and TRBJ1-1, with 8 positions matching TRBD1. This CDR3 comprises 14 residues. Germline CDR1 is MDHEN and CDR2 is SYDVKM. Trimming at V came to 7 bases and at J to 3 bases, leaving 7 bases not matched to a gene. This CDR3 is CASNQQGEDTEAFF. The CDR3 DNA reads TGTGCCAGCAACCAACAGGGGGAGGACACTGAAGCTTTCTTT.

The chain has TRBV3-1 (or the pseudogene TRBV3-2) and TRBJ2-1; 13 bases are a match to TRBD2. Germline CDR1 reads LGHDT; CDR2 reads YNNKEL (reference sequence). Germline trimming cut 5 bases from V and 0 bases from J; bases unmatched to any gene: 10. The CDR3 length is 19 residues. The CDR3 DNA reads TGTGCCAGCAGCGCAGGGACTAGCGGGGCCTCAAGCTCCTACAATGAGCAGTTCTTC. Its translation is CASSAGTSGASSSYNEQFF.

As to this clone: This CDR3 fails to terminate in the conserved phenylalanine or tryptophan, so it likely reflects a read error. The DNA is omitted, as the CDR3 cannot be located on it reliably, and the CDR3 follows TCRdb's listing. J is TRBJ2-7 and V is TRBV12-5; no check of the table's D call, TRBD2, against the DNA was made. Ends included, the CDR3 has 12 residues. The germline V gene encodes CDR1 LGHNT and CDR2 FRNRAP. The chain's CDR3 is CASGWEVGGMTL.

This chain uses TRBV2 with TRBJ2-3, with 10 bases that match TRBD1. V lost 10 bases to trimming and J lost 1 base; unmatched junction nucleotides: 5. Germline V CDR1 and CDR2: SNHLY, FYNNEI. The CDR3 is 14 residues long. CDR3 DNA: TGTGCCACCTCAGGACAGGGGGGCACAGATACGCAGTATTTT. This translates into CATSGQGGTDTQYF.

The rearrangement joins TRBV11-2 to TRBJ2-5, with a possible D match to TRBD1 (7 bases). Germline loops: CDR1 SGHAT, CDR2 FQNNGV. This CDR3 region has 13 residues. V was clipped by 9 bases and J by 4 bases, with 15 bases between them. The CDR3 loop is CASQGGGGETQYF. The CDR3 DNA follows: TGTGCCAGTCAAGGAGGGGGCGGAGAGACCCAGTACTTC. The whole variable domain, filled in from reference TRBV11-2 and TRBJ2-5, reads EAGVAQSPRYKIIEKRQSVAFWCNPISGHATLYWYQQILGQGPKLLIQFQNNGVVDDSQLPKDRFSAERLKGVDSTLKIQPAKLEDSAVYLCASQGGGGETQYFGPGTRLLVL.

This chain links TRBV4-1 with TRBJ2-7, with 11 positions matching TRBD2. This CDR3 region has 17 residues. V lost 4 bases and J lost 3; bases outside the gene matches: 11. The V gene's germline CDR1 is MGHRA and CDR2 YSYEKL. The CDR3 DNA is TGCGCCAGCAGCCCTCCAAAACTCACTAGCGGGGGCTACGAGCAGTACGTC. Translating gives CASSPPKLTSGGYEQYV.

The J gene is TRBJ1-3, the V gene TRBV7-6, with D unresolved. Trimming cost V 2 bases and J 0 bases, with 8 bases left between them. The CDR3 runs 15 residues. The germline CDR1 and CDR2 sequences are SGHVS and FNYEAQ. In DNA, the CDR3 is TGTGCCAGCAGCTTAACAGCACTCTCTGGAAACACCATATATTTT. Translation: CASSLTALSGNTIYF.

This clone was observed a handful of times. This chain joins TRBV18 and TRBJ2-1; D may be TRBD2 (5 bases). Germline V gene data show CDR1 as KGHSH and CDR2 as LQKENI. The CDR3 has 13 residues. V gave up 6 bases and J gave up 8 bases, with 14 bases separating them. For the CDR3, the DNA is TGTGCCAGCTCCCCATCCCAGGACTATGAGCAGTTCTTC. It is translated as CASSPSQDYEQFF.

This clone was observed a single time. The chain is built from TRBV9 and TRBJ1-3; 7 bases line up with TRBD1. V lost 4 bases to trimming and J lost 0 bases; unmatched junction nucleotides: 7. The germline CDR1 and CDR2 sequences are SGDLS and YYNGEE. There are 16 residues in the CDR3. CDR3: CASSTQGQSSGNTIYF. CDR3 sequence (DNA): TGTGCCAGCAGCACTCAGGGACAGAGCTCTGGAAACACCATATATTTT. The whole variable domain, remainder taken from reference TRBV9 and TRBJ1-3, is DSGVTQTPKHLITATGQRVTLRCSPRSGDLSVYWYQQSLDQGLQFLIQYYNGEERAKGNILERFSAQQFPDLHSELNLSSLELGDSALYFCASSTQGQSSGNTIYFGEGSWLTVV.

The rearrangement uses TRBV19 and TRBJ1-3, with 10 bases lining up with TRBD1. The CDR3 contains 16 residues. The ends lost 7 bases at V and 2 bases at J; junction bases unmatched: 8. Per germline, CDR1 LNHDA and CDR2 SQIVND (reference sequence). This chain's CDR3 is CASIKDRGPTGNTIYF. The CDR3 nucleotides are TGTGCCAGTATCAAAGACAGGGGGCCGACTGGAAACACCATATATTTT.

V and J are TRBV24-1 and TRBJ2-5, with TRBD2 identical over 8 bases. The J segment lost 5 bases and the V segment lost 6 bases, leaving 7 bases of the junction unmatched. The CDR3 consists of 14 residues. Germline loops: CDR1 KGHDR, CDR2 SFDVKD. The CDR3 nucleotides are TGTGCCACCAGTCCACGGGGGGGGCCCGAGACCCAGTACTTC. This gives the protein CATSPRGGPETQYF.

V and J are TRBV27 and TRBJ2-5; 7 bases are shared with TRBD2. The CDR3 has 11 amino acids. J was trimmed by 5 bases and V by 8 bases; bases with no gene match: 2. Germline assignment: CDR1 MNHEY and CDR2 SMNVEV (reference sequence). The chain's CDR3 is CASRGEETQYF. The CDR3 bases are TGTGCCAGCCGGGGGGAGGAGACCCAGTACTTC.

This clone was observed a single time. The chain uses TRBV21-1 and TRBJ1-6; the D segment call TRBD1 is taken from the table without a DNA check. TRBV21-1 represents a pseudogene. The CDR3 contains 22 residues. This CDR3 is CASSKVPGRLLRQGVFGSPLHF. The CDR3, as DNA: TGTGCCAGCAGCAAAGTGCCGGGGCGATTACTACGCCAGGGGGTATTTGGTTCACCCCTCCACTTT.

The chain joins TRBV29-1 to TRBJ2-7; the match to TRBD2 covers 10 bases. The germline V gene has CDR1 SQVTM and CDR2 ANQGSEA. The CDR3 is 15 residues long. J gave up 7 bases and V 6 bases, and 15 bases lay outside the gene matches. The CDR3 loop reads CSVKGASGGEREQYV. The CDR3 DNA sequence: TGCAGCGTGAAAGGAGCTAGCGGGGGTGAAAGGGAGCAGTACGTC.